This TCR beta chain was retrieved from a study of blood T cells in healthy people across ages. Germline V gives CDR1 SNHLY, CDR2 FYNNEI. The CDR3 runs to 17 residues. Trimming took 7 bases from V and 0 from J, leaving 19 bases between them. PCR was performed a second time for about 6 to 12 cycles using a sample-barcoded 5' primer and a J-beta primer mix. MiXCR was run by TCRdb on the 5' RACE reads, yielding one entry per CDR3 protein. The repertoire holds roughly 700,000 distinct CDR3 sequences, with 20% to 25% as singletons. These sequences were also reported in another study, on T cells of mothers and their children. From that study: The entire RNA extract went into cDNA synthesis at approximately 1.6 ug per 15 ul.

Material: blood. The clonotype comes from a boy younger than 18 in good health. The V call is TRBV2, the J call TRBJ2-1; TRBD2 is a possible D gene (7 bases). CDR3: CASISPRGGASYNEQFF. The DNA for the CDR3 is TGTGCCAGCATTTCTCCAAGAGGGGGGGCCTCCTACAATGAGCAGTTCTTC.